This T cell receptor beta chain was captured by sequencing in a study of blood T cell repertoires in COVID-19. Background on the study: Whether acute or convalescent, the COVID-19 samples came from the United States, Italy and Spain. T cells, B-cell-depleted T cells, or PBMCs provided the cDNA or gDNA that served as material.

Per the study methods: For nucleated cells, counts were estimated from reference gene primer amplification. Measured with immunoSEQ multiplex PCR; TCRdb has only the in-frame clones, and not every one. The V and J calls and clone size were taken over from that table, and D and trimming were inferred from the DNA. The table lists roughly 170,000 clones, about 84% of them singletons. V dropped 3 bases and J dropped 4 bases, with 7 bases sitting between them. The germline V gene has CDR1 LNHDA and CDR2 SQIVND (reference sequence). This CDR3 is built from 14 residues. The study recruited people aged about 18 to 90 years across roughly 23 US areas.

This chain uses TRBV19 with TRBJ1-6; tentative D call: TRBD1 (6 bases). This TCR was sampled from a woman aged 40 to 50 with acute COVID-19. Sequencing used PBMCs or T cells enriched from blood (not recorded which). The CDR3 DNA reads TGTGCCAGTAGTATCGGACAGTATAATTCACCCCTCCACTTT. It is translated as CASSIGQYNSPLHF.